This TCR beta chain was identified during a study of cytomegalovirus exposure and HLA in healthy donors. This clone has only a few counts. As yet, its antigen is unknown. Study observations and caveats: A further, later analysis showed that HLA-associated TCR beta chains (compared with equally common others) were more clonally expanded. Follow-up analysis later connected one missense variant in DCLRE1C with trimming of TCR beta V- and J-genes.

With 60 Vbeta and 13 Jbeta primers, the PCR was carried out. The table came from immunoSEQ multiplex PCR; TCRdb's copy has only in-frame clones and leaves some out. The profile covers 100,000 to 150,000 clones, with 17% appearing a single time and around 2.6% taken by the ten largest. Per the germline V gene, CDR1 is MGHDK and CDR2 is SYGVNS. CDR3 length equals 13 residues. Trimming took 4 bases from V and 0 from J, leaving 3 bases between them. The chain is built from TRBV25-1 and TRBJ2-2; no reliable D call. The TCR sequence derives from a female donor in good health and CMV-seropositive. Sequencing input: PBMCs. The CDR3 nucleotides read TGTGCCAGCAGTGGGCCGAACACCGGGGAGCTGTTTTTT. Translating it yields CASSGPNTGELFF.